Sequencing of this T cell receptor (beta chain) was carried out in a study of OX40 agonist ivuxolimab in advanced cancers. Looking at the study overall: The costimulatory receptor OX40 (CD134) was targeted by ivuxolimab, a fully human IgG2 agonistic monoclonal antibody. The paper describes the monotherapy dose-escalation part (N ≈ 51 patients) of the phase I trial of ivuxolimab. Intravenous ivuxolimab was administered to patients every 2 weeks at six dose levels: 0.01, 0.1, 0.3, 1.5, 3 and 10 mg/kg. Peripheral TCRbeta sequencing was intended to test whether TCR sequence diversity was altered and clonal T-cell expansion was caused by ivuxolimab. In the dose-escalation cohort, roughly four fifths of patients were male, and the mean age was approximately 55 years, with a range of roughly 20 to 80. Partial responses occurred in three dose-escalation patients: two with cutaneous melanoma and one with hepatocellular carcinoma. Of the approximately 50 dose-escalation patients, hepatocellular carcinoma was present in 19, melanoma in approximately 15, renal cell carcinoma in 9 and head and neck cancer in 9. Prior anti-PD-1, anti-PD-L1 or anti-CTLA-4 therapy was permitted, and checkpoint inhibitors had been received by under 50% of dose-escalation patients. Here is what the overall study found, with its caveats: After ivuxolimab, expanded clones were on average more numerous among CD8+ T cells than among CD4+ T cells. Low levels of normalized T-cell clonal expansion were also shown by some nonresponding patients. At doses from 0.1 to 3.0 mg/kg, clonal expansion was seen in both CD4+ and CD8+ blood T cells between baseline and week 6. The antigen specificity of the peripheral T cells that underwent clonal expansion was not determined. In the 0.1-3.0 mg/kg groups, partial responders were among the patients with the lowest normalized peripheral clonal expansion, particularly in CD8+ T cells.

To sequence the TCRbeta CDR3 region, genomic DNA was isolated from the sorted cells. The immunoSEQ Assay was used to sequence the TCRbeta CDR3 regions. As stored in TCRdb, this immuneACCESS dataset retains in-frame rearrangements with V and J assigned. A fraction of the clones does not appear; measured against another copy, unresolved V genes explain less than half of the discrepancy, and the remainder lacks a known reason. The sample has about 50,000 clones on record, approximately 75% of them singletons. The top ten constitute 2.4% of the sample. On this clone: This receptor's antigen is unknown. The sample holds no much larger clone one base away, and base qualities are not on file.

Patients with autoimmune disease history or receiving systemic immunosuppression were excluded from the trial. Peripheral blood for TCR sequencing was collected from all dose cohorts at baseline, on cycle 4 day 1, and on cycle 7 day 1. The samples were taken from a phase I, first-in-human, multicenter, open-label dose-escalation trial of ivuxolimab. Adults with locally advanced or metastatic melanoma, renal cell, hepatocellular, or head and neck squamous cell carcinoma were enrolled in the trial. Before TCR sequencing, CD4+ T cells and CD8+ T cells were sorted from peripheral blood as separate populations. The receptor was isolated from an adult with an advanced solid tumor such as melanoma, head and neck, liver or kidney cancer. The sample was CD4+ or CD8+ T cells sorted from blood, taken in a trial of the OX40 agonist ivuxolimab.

The DNA sequence follows: TGTGCCAGTAGTATAGGGGAACAGAACACTGAAGCTTTCTTT. Its amino acids are CASSIGEQNTEAFF. The rearrangement joined TRBV19 to TRBJ1-1; the D gene identity is not certain. Sequences LNHDA (CDR1) and SQIVND (CDR2) are obtained from the germline V gene (reference sequence). The CDR3 runs 14 residues from the cysteine to the phenylalanine. Only the CDR3 DNA stays, 42 bases, in frame from base 1. Deletion took 1 base off V and 1 base off J, with a span of 7 bases between the germline ends. With the rest looked up from the reference TRBV19 and TRBJ1-1 genes rather than sequenced, the full variable domain is DGGITQSPKYLFRKEGQNVTLSCEQNLNHDAMYWYRQDPGQGLRLIYYSQIVNDFQKGDIAEGYSVSREKKESFPLTVTSAQKNPTAFYLCASSIGEQNTEAFFGQGTRLTVV.